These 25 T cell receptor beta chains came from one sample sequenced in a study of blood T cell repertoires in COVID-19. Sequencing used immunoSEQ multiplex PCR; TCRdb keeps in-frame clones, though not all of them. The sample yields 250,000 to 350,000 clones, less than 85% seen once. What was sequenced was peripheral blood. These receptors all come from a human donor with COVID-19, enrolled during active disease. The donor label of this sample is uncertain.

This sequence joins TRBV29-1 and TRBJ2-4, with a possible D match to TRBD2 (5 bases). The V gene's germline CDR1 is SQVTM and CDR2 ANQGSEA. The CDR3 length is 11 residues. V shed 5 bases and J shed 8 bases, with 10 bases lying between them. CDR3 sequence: CSVKGSHIQYF. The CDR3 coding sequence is TGCAGCGTTAAAGGGAGTCACATTCAGTACTTC.

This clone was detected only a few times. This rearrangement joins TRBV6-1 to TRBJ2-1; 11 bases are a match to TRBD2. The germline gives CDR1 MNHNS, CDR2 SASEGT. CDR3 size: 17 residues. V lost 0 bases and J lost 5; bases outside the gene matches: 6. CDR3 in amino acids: CASSEAHGTSGHNEQFF. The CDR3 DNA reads TGTGCCAGCAGTGAAGCTCACGGGACTAGCGGACACAATGAGCAGTTCTTC.

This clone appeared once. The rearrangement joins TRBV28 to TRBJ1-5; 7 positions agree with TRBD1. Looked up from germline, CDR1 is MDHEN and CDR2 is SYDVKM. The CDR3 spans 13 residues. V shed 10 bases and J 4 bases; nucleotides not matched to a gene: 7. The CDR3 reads CATGQVTNQPQHF. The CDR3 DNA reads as TGTGCCACTGGACAGGTTACTAATCAGCCCCAGCATTTT.

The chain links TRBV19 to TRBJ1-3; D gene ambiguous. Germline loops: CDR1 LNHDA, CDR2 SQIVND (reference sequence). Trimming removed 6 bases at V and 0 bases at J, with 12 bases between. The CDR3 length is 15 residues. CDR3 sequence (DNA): TGTGCCAGTAGCGAAACAGCGGTCTCTGGAAACACCATATATTTT. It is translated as CASSETAVSGNTIYF. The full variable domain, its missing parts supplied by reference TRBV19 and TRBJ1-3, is DGGITQSPKYLFRKEGQNVTLSCEQNLNHDAMYWYRQDPGQGLRLIYYSQIVNDFQKGDIAEGYSVSREKKESFPLTVTSAQKNPTAFYLCASSETAVSGNTIYFGEGSWLTVV.

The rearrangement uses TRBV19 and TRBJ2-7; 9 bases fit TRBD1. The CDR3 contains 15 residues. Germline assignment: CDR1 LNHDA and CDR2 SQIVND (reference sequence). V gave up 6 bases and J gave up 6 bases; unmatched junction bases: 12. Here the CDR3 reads CASSRLGTGTPEQYF. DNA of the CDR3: TGTGCCAGTAGCAGACTCGGGACAGGGACCCCCGAGCAGTACTTC.

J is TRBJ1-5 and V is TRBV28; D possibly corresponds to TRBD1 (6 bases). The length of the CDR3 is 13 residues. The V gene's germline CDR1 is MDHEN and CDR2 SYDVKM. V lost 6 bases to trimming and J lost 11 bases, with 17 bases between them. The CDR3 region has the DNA TGTGCCAGCAGACAACAGGGCCCAACGACCCAGCATTTT. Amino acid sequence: CASRQQGPTTQHF.

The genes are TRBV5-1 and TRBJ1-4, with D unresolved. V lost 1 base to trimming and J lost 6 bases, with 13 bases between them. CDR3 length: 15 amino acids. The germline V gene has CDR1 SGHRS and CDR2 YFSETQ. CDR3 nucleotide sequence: TGCGCCAGCAGCTTGAACTCGGCGGCCCATGAAAAACTGTTTTTT. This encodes CASSLNSAAHEKLFF.

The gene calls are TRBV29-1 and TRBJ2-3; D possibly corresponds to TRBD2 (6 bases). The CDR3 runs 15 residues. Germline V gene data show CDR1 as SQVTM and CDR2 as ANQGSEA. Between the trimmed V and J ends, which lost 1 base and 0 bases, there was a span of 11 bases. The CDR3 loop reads CSVEAGGDSTDTQYF. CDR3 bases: TGCAGCGTTGAAGCGGGCGGGGATAGCACAGATACGCAGTATTTT.

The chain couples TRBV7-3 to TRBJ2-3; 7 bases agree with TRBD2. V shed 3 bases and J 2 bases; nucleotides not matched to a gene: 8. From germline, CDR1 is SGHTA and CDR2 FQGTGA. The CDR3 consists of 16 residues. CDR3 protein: CASSFNGGSNTDTQYF. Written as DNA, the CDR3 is TGTGCCAGCAGCTTCAACGGGGGGTCCAACACAGATACGCAGTATTTT.

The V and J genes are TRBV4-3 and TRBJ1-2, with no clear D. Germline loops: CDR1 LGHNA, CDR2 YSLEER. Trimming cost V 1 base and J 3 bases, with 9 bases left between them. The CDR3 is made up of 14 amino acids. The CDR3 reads CASSQGVRDYGYTF. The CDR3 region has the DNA TGCGCCAGCAGCCAAGGAGTCCGAGACTATGGCTACACCTTC.

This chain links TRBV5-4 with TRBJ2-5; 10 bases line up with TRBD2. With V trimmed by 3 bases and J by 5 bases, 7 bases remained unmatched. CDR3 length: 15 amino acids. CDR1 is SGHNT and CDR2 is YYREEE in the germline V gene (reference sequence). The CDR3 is CASSSGLAYRETQYF. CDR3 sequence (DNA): TGTGCCAGCAGCTCGGGACTAGCGTACAGGGAGACCCAGTACTTC. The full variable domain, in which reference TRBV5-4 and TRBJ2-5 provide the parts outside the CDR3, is ETGVTQSPTHLIKTRGQQVTLRCSSQSGHNTVSWYQQALGQGPQFIFQYYREEENGRGNFPPRFSGLQFPNYSSELNVNALELDDSALYLCASSSGLAYRETQYFGPGTRLLVL.

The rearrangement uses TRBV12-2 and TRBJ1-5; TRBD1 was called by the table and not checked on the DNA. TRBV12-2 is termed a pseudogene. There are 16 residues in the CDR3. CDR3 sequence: CATPAGGGLGNQPQHF. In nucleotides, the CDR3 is TGTGCAACTCCGGCAGGGGGCGGCCTGGGCAATCAGCCCCAGCATTTT.

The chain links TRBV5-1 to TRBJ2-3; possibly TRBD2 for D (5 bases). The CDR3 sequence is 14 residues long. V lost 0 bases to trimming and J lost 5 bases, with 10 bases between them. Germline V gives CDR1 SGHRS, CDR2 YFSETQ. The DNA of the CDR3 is TGCGCCAGCAGCTTGGGAGGGCGAGGAGATACGCAGTATTTT. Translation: CASSLGGRGDTQYF. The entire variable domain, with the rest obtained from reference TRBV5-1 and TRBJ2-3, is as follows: KAGVTQTPRYLIKTRGQQVTLSCSPISGHRSVSWYQQTPGQGLQFLFEYFSETQRNKGNFPGRFSGRQFSNSRSEMNVSTLELGDSALYLCASSLGGRGDTQYFGPGTRLTVL.

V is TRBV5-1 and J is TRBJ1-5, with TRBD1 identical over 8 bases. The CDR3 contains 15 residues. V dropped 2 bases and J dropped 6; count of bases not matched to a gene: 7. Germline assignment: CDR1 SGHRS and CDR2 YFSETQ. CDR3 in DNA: TGCGCCAGCAGCTTCCAGGGACAGGATGGTCAGCCCCAGCATTTT. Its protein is CASSFQGQDGQPQHF.

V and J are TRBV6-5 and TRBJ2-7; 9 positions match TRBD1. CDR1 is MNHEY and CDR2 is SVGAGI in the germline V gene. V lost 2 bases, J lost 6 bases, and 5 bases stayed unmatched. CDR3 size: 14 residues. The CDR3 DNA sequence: TGTGCCAGCAGTTACCTACAGGGGGCAAGCGAGCAGTACTTC. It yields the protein CASSYLQGASEQYF.

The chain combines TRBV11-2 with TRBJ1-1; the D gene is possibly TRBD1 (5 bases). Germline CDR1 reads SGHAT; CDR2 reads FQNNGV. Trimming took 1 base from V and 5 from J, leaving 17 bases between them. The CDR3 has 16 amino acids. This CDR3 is CASSLGAGRGETEAFF. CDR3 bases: TGTGCCAGCAGCTTAGGGGCAGGGCGAGGCGAAACTGAAGCTTTCTTT.

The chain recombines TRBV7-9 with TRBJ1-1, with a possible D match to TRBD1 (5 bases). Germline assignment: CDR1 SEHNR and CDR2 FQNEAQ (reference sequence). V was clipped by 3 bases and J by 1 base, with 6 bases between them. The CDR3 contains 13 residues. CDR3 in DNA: TGTGCCAGCAGCTTCACAGGGAACACTGAAGCTTTCTTT. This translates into CASSFTGNTEAFF.

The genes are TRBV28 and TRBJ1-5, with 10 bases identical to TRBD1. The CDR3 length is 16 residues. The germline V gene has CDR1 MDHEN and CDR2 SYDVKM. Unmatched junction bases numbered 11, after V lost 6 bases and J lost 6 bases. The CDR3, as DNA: TGTGCCAGCAGCTTAAACCCGGGACAGGGGAGTCAGCCCCAGCATTTT. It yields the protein CASSLNPGQGSQPQHF.

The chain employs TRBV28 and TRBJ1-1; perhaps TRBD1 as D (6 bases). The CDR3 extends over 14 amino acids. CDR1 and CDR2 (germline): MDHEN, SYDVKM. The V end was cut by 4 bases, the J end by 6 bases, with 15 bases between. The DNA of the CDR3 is TGTGCCAGCAGTTCTGGAGGGGGGGAGCCTGAAGCTTTCTTT. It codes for CASSSGGGEPEAFF.

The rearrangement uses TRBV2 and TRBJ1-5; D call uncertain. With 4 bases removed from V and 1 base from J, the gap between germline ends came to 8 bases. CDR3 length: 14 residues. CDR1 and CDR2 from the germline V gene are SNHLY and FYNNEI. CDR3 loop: CASSVEGSNQPQHF. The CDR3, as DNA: TGTGCCAGCAGTGTAGAGGGCAGCAATCAGCCCCAGCATTTT.

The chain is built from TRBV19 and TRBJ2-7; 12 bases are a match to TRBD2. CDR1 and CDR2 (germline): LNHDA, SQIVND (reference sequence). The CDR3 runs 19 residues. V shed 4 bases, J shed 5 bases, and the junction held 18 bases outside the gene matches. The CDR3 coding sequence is TGTGCCAGTAGTAGCTACCCGGGACTAGCGGGCGCGACAGGTCACGAGCAGTACTTC. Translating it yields CASSSYPGLAGATGHEQYF.

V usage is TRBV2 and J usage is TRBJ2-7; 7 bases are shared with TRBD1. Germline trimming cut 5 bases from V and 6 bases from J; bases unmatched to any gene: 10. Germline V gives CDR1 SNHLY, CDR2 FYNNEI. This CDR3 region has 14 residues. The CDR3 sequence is CASSPTGNIGEQYF. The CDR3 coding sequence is TGTGCCAGCAGTCCGACAGGGAACATCGGCGAGCAGTACTTC.

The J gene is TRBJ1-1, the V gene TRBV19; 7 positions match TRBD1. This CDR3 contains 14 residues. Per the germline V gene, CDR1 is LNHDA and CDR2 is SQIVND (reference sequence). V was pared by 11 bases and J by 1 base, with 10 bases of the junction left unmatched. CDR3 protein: CACQRQGGNTEAFF. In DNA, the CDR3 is TGTGCCTGTCAAAGACAGGGAGGGAACACTGAAGCTTTCTTT. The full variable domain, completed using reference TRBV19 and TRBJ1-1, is DGGITQSPKYLFRKEGQNVTLSCEQNLNHDAMYWYRQDPGQGLRLIYYSQIVNDFQKGDIAEGYSVSREKKESFPLTVTSAQKNPTAFYLCACQRQGGNTEAFFGQGTRLTVV.

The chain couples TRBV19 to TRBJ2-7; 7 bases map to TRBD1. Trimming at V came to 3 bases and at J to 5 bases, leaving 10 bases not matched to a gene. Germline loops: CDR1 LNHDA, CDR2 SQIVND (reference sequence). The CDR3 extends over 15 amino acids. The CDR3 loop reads CASSIRQGSGDEQYF. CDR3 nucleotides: TGTGCCAGTAGTATCCGACAGGGATCGGGCGACGAGCAGTACTTC. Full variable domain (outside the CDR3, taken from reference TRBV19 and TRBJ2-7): DGGITQSPKYLFRKEGQNVTLSCEQNLNHDAMYWYRQDPGQGLRLIYYSQIVNDFQKGDIAEGYSVSREKKESFPLTVTSAQKNPTAFYLCASSIRQGSGDEQYFGPGTRLTVT.

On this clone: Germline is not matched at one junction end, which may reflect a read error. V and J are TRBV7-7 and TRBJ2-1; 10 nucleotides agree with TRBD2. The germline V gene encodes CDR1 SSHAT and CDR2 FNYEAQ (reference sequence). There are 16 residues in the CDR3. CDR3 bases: TGTGCTAGCAGCTTAACGGCTAGCGGGAGTGTCAATGAGCAGTTCTTC. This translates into CASSLTASGSVNEQFF.